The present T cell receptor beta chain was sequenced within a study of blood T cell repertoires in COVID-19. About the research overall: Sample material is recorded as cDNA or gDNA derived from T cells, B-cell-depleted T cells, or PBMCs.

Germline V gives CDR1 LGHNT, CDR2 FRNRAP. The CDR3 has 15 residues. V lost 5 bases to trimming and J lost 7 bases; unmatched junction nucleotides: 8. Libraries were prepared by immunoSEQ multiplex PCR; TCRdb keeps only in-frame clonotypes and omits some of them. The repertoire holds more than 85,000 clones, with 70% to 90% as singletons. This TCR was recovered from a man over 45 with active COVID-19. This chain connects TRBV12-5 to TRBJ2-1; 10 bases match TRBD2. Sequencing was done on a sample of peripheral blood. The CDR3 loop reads CASGLRTSGLNEQFF. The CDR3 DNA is TGTGCTAGTGGTCTGCGGACTAGCGGCCTAAATGAGCAGTTCTTC.